This is a list of T cell receptor beta chains from one sample in a study of cytomegalovirus exposure and HLA in healthy donors. TCRdb keeps only in-frame clones here, not all; method: immunoSEQ multiplex PCR. The sample lists under 300,000 clones, about 90% occurring once. The source material was PBMCs. Receptors originate from a woman between 18 and 30 years old in good health and CMV-seronegative. Each CDR3 is given without its conserved first and last residue. Fields, in order: CDR3 protein, clone size, J gene, V gene. Not all rows give a size; the values are once, few, many and, for expanded clones, a class.

cdr3_aa: ASSLGQSSYGYT; clone_size: -; j_call: TRBJ1-2; v_call: TRBV5-1
cdr3_aa: ASRGLAGGFREQF; clone_size: -; j_call: TRBJ2-1; v_call: TRBV6-5
cdr3_aa: ASSNTTGGKQF; clone_size: -; j_call: TRBJ2-1; v_call: TRBV19
cdr3_aa: ASSSGQGPEAF; clone_size: -; j_call: TRBJ1-1; v_call: TRBV28
cdr3_aa: ASSPIRGGNAGELF; clone_size: once; j_call: TRBJ2-2; v_call: TRBV28
cdr3_aa: ASSHSPGQGNSPLH; clone_size: -; j_call: TRBJ1-6; v_call: TRBV4-1
cdr3_aa: ASSFSGQGGSEPQH; clone_size: -; j_call: TRBJ1-5; v_call: TRBV7-9
cdr3_aa: ASSQDLGGRNQPQH; clone_size: -; j_call: TRBJ1-5; v_call: TRBV4-2
cdr3_aa: ASSLGQGTSEQF; clone_size: -; j_call: TRBJ2-1; v_call: TRBV5-1
cdr3_aa: ASIPQGADISNSPLH; clone_size: -; j_call: TRBJ1-6; v_call: TRBV7-8
cdr3_aa: ASSDQQGNQPQH; clone_size: -; j_call: TRBJ1-5; v_call: TRBV2
cdr3_aa: ASSATGGHNSPLH; clone_size: -; j_call: TRBJ1-6; v_call: TRBV6-6
cdr3_aa: ASRTGQGYSSYNSPLH; clone_size: -; j_call: TRBJ1-6; v_call: TRBV28
cdr3_aa: ASSTRQGMTYNEQF; clone_size: -; j_call: TRBJ2-1; v_call: TRBV7-2
cdr3_aa: ASSFRSVAGAKNIQY; clone_size: -; j_call: TRBJ2-4; v_call: TRBV27
cdr3_aa: ASSRVGNNEQF; clone_size: -; j_call: TRBJ2-1; v_call: TRBV11-2
cdr3_aa: ASSSGLRGSQPQH; clone_size: -; j_call: TRBJ1-5; v_call: TRBV28
cdr3_aa: ASRSGGTDTQY; clone_size: -; j_call: TRBJ2-3; v_call: TRBV27
cdr3_aa: ASSLSPQQETQY; clone_size: -; j_call: TRBJ2-5; v_call: TRBV7-6
cdr3_aa: ASSILAGDYNEQF; clone_size: -; j_call: TRBJ2-1; v_call: TRBV18
cdr3_aa: ASSLEGRTGTGDNEQF; clone_size: -; j_call: TRBJ2-1; v_call: TRBV5-1
cdr3_aa: ASSDWVGKGNEQF; clone_size: -; j_call: TRBJ2-1; v_call: TRBV6-1
cdr3_aa: ASSGRDRGRDFQSSYEQY; clone_size: -; j_call: TRBJ2-7; v_call: TRBV28
cdr3_aa: ASSPARGSNEQY; clone_size: -; j_call: TRBJ2-7; v_call: TRBV28
cdr3_aa: AWSRDRGVLYQETQY; clone_size: -; j_call: TRBJ2-5; v_call: TRBV30
cdr3_aa: ASTRAGGIYNEQF; clone_size: -; j_call: TRBJ2-1; v_call: TRBV19
cdr3_aa: ASSEADRGEPQH; clone_size: -; j_call: TRBJ1-5; v_call: TRBV2
cdr3_aa: ASSQNLAGGPLQETQY; clone_size: -; j_call: TRBJ2-5; v_call: TRBV16
cdr3_aa: AISESTRSNSPLH; clone_size: -; j_call: TRBJ1-6; v_call: TRBV10-3
cdr3_aa: ASSPPGHLTGELF; clone_size: -; j_call: TRBJ2-2; v_call: TRBV14
cdr3_aa: ASSEGLAKVEQF; clone_size: -; j_call: TRBJ2-1; v_call: TRBV9
cdr3_aa: ASSMGGFPYNEQF; clone_size: -; j_call: TRBJ2-1; v_call: TRBV19
cdr3_aa: ASSRELGTEAF; clone_size: -; j_call: TRBJ1-1; v_call: TRBV6-6
cdr3_aa: ASSFLDRGNQVAQY; clone_size: -; j_call: TRBJ2-3; v_call: TRBV7-9
cdr3_aa: ASSPDRTGANYGYT; clone_size: -; j_call: TRBJ1-2; v_call: TRBV7-9
cdr3_aa: ASSYLGSNTEAF; clone_size: -; j_call: TRBJ1-1; v_call: TRBV6-5
cdr3_aa: ASSFTGGENTIY; clone_size: -; j_call: TRBJ1-3; v_call: TRBV27
cdr3_aa: ASSVKQVDYGYT; clone_size: -; j_call: TRBJ1-2; v_call: TRBV7-9
cdr3_aa: ASSFGSEKLF; clone_size: -; j_call: TRBJ1-4; v_call: TRBV28
cdr3_aa: ASSLTGENSPLH; clone_size: -; j_call: TRBJ1-6; v_call: TRBV9